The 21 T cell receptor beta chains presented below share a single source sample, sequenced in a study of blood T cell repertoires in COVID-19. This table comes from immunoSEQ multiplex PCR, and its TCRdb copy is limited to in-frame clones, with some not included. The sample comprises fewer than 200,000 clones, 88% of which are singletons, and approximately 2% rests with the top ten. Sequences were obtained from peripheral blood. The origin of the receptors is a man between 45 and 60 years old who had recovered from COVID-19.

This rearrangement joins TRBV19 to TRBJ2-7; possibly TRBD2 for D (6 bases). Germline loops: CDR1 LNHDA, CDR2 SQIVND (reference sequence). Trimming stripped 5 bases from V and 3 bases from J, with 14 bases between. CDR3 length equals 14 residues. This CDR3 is CASSSGRGNYEQYF. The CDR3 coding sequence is TGTGCCAGTAGTTCCGGGAGAGGCAACTACGAGCAGTACTTC.

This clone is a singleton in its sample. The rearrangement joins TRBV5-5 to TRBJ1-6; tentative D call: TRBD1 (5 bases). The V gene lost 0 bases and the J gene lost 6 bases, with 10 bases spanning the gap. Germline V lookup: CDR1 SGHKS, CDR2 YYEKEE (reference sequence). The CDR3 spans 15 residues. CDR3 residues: CASSLAQGSNSPLHF. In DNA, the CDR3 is TGTGCCAGCAGCTTGGCGCAGGGTTCTAATTCACCCCTCCACTTT.

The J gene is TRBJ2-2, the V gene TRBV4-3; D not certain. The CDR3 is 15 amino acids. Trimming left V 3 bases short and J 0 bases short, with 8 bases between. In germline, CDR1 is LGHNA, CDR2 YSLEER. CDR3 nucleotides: TGCGCCAGCAGCCAGCGGAGCTCGAACACCGGGGAGCTGTTTTTT. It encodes CASSQRSSNTGELFF.

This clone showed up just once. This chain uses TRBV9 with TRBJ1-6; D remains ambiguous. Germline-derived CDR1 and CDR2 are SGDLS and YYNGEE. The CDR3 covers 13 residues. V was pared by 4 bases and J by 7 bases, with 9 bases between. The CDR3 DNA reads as TGTGCCAGCAGCCCCGTTCTAAATTCACCCCTCCACTTT. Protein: CASSPVLNSPLHF.

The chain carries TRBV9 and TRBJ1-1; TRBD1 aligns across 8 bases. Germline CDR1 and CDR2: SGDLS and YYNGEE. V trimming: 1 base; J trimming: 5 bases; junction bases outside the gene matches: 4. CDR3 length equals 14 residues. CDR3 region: CASSVLDRATEAFF. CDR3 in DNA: TGTGCCAGCAGCGTACTGGACAGGGCTACTGAAGCTTTCTTT.

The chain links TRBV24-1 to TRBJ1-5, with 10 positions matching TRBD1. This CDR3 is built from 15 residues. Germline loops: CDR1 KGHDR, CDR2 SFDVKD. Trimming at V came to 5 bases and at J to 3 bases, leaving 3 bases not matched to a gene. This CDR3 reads CATSGDRGVNQPQHF. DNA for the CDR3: TGTGCCACCAGTGGGGACAGGGGCGTCAATCAGCCCCAGCATTTT.

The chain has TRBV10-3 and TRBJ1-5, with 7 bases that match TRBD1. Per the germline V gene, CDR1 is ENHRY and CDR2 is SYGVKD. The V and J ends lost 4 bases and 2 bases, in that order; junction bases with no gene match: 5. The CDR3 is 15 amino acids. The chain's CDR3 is CAISAGQEGNQPQHF. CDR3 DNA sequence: TGTGCCATCAGTGCCGGACAGGAGGGCAATCAGCCCCAGCATTTT.

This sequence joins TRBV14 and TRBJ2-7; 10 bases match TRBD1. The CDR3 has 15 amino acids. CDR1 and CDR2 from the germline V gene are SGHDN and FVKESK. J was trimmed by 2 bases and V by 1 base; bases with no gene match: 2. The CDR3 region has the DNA TGTGCCAGCAGCCAAGGGACAGGGGGAACCTACGAGCAGTACTTC. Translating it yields CASSQGTGGTYEQYF.

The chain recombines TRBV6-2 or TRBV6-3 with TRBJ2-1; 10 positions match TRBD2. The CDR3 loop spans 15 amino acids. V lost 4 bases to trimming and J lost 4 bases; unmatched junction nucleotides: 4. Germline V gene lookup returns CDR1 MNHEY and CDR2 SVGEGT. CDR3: CASSSPLAGYNEQFF. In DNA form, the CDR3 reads TGTGCCAGCAGTTCACCACTAGCGGGGTACAATGAGCAGTTCTTC.

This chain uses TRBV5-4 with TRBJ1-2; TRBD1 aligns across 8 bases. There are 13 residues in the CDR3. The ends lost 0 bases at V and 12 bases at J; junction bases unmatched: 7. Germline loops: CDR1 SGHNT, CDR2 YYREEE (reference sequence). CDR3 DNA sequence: TGTGCCAGCAGCTTGGCGGACAGGGTGCTCAACACCTTC. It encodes CASSLADRVLNTF.

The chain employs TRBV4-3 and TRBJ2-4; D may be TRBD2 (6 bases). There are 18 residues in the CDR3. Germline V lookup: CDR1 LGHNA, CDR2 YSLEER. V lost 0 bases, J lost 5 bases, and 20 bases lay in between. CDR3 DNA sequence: TGCGCCAGCAGCCAAGATTTTGCGGGGAGGCTTTCGGAAAACATTCAGTACTTC. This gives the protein CASSQDFAGRLSENIQYF.

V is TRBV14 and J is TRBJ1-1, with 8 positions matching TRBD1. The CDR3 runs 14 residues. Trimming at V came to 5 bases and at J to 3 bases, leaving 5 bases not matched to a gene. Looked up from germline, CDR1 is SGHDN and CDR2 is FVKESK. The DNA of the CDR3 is TGTGCCAGCAGCGTACAGGGGGGATACACTGAAGCTTTCTTT. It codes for CASSVQGGYTEAFF.

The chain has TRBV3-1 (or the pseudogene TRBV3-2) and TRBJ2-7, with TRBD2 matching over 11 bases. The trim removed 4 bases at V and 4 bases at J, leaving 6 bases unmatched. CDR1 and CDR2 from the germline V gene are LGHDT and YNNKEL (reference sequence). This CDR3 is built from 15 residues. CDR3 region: CASSLLAGDGYEQYF. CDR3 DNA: TGTGCCAGCAGCCTACTAGCGGGAGATGGGTACGAGCAGTACTTC.

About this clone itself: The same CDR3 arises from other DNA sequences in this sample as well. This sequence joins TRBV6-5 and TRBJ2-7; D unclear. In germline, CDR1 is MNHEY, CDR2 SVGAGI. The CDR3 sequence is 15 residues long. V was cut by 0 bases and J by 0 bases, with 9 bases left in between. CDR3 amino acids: CASSYSSPPSYEQYF. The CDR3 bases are TGTGCCAGCAGTTACTCGAGCCCACCCTCCTACGAGCAGTACTTC.

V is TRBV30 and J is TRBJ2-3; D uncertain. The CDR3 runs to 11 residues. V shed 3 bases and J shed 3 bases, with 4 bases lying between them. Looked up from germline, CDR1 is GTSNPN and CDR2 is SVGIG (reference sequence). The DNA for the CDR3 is TGTGCCTGGAGGAGGACAGATACGCAGTATTTT. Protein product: CAWRRTDTQYF.

The CDR3: CASSDLGGTEAFF. In DNA form, the CDR3 reads TGTGCCAGCAGCGATTTAGGGGGCACTGAAGCTTTCTTT. The rearrangement joins TRBV3-1 (or the pseudogene TRBV3-2) to TRBJ1-1; possibly TRBD1 for D (6 bases). The V gene's germline CDR1 is LGHDT and CDR2 YNNKEL (reference sequence). The CDR3 has 13 residues. The V end lost 5 bases, the J end lost 4 bases, and 11 bases lay between the germline ends.

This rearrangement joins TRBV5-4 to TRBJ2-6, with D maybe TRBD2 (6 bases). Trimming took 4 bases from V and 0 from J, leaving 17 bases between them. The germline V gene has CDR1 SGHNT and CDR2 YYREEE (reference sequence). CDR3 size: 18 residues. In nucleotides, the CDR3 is TGTGCCAGCAGCCTGGGCGGGACGGGGAGCTCTGGGGCCAACGTCCTGACTTTC. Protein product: CASSLGGTGSSGANVLTF.

CDR3 in DNA: TGTGCCAGCGGGTCCAGGGGGGTAAATCAGCCCCAGCATTTT. The encoded protein is CASGSRGVNQPQHF. This chain joins TRBV6-4 and TRBJ1-5; 7 bases align to TRBD1. J was trimmed by 4 bases and V by 8 bases; bases with no gene match: 8. This CDR3 region has 14 residues. Germline V CDR1 and CDR2: MRHNA, SNTAGT.

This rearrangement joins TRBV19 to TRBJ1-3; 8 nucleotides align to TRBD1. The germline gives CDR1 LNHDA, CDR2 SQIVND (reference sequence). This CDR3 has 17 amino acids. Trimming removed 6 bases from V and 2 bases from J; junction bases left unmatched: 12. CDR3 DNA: TGTGCCAGTAGAATTTTCTCCCGACAGGGGACTGGAAACACCATATATTTT. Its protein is CASRIFSRQGTGNTIYF. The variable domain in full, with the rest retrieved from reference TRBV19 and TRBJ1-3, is DGGITQSPKYLFRKEGQNVTLSCEQNLNHDAMYWYRQDPGQGLRLIYYSQIVNDFQKGDIAEGYSVSREKKESFPLTVTSAQKNPTAFYLCASRIFSRQGTGNTIYFGEGSWLTVV.

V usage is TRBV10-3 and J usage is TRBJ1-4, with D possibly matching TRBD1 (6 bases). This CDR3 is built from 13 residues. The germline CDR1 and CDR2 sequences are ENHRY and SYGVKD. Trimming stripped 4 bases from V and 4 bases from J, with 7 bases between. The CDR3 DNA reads TGTGCCATCAGTGGGACAGTTAATGAAAAACTGTTTTTT. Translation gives CAISGTVNEKLFF.

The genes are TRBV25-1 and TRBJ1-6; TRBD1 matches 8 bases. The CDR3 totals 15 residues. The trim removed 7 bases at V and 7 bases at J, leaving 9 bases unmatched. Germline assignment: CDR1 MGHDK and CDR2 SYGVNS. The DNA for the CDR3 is TGTGCCAGCAAGCCATCAGGGGGCAAAAATTCACCCCTCCACTTT. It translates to CASKPSGGKNSPLHF.